This TCR beta chain originates from a study of blood T cell repertoires in COVID-19. Whole-study context: T cells, B-cell-depleted T cells, or PBMCs provided the cDNA or gDNA that served as material.

CDR1 is MGHRA and CDR2 is YSYEKL in the germline V gene. Trimming at V came to 8 bases and at J to 3 bases, leaving 9 bases not matched to a gene. The CDR3 is 14 residues long. Data came from immunoSEQ multiplex PCR; TCRdb stores just in-frame clones and leaves some out. The table has 150,000 to 200,000 clones, more than 70% seen once. The chain couples TRBV4-1 to TRBJ1-1, with 7 bases fitting TRBD1. The sequence was obtained from a woman in her twenties or thirties with acute or convalescent COVID-19. Sequencing was performed on peripheral blood. The DNA of the CDR3 is TGCGCCAGCGGATCTACAGGGGTTGACACTGAAGCTTTCTTT. It encodes CASGSTGVDTEAFF.